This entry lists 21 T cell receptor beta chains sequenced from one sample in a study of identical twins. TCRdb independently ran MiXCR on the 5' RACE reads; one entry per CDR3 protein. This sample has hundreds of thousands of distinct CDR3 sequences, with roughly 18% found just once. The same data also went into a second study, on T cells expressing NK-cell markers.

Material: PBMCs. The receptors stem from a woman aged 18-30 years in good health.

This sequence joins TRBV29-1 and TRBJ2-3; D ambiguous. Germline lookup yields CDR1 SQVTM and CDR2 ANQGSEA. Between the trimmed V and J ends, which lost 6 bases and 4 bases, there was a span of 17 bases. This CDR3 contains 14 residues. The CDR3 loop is CSVIPGSRADTQYF. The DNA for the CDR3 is TGCAGCGTCATTCCCGGCAGCCGGGCAGATACGCAGTATTTT.

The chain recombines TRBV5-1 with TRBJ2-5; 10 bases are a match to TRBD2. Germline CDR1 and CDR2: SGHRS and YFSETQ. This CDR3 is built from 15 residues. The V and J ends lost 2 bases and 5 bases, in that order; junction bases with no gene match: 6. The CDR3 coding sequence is TGCGCCAGCAGCTTTTCCGGGACTAGCGAGGAGACCCAGTACTTC. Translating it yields CASSFSGTSEETQYF.

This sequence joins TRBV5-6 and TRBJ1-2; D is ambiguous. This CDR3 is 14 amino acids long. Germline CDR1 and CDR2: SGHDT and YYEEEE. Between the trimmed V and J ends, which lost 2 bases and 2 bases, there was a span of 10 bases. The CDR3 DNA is TGTGCCAGCAGCTTCACACAGCGGAACTATGGCTACACCTTC. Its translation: CASSFTQRNYGYTF.

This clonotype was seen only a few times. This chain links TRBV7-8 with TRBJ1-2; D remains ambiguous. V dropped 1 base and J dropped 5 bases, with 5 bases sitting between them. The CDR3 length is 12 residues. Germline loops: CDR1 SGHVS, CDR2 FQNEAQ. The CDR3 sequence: CASSLEFYGYTF. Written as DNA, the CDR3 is TGTGCCAGCAGCTTAGAATTTTATGGCTACACCTTC.

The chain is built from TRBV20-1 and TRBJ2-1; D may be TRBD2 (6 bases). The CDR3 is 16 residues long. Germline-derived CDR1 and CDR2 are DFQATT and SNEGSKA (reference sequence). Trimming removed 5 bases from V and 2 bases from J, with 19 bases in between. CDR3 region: CSAELPGSGTYNEQFF. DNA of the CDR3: TGCAGTGCTGAGCTCCCCGGGAGTGGAACCTACAATGAGCAGTTCTTC.

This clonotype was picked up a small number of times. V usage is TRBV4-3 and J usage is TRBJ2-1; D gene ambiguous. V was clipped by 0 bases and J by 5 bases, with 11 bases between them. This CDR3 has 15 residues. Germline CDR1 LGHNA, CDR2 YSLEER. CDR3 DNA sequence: TGCGCCAGCAGCCAAGATTTAGGTGAACACAATGAGCAGTTCTTC. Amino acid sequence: CASSQDLGEHNEQFF.

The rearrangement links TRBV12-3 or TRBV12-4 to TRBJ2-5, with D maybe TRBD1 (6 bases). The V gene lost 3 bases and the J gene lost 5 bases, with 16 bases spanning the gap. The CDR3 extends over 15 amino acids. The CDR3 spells CASSLGSGVRETQYF. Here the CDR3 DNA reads TGTGCCAGCAGTTTGGGTTCAGGGGTGCGGGAGACCCAGTACTTC.

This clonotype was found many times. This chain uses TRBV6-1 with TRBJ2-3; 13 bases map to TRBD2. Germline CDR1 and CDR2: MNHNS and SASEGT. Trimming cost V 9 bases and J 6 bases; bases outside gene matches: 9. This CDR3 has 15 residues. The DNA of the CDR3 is TGTGCCAGAGGGCAACTAGCGGGGGGGTGGGATACGCAGTATTTT. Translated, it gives CARGQLAGGWDTQYF.

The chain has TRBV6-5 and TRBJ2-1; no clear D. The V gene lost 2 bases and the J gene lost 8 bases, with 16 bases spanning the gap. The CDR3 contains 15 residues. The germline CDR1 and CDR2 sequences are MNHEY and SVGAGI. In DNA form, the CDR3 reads TGTGCCAGCAGTTACGGCCCCAGCGTGTCCGATGAGCAGTTCTTC. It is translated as CASSYGPSVSDEQFF.

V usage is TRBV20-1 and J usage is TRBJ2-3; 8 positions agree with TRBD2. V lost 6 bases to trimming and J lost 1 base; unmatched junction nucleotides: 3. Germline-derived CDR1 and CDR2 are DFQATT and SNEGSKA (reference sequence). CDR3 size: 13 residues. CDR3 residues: CSAETSGTDTQYF. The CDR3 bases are TGCAGTGCCGAGACTAGCGGCACAGATACGCAGTATTTT.

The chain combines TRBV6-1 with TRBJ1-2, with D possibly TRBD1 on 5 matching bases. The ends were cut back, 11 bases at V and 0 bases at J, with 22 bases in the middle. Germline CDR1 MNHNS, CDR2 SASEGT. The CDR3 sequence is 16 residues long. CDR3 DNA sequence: TGTGCCTCGACAGCCTCTAGCCTCGCGGCTAACTATGGCTACACCTTC. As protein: CASTASSLAANYGYTF.

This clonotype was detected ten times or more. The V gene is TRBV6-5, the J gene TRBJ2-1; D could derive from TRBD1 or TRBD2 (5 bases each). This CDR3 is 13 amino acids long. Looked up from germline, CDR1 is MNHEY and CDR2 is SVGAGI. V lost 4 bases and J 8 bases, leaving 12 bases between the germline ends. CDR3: CASSSTVGDEQFF. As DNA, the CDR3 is TGTGCCAGCAGTTCAACAGTGGGGGATGAGCAGTTCTTC.

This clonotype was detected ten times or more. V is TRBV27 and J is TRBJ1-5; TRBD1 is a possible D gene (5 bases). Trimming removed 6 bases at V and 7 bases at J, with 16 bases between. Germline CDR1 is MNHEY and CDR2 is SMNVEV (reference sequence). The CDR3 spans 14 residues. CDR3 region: CASRAHGAGQPQHF. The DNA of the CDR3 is TGTGCCAGCAGGGCACACGGGGCGGGACAGCCCCAGCATTTT.

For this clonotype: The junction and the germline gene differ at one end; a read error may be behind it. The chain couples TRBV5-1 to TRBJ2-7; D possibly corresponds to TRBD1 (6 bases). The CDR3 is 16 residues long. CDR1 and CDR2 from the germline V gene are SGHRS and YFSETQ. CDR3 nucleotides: TGCGCCAGCAGCACCCGACAGGTGACATCCTCCCACGAGCAGTACTTC. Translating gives CASSTRQVTSSHEQYF.

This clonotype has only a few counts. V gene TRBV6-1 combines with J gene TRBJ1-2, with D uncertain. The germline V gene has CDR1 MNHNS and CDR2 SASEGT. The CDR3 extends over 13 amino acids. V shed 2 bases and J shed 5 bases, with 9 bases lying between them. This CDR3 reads CASSERVTYGYTF. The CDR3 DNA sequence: TGTGCCAGCAGTGAACGCGTGACGTATGGCTACACCTTC.

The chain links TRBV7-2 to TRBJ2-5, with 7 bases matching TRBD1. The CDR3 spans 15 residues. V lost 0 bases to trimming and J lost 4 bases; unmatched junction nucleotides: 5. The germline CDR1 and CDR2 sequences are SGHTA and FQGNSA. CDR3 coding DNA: TGTGCCAGCAGCTTAGCCGGCAGGGGGACAGAGACCCAGTACTTC. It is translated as CASSLAGRGTETQYF.

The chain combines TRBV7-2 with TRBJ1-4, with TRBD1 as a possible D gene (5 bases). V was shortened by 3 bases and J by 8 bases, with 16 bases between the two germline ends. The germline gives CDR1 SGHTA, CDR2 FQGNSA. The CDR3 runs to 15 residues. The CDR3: CASSFFGQGGEKLFF. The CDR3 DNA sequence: TGTGCCAGCAGCTTTTTTGGGCAGGGAGGGGAAAAACTGTTTTTT.

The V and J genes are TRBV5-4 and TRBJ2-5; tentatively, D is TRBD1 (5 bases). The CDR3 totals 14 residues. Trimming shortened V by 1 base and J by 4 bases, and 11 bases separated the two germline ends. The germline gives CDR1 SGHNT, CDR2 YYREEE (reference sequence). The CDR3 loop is CASSLRGYGETQYF. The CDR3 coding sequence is TGTGCCAGCAGCTTGAGGGGCTATGGAGAGACCCAGTACTTC.

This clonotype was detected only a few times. The DNA for the CDR3 is TGCAGTGCCCTGCGGGGGGCCTCTGCGGAGACCCAGTACTTC. Its protein product is CSALRGASAETQYF. The chain employs TRBV20-1 and TRBJ2-5, with 8 positions matching TRBD2. The CDR3 is 14 amino acids. Germline lookup yields CDR1 DFQATT and CDR2 SNEGSKA (reference sequence). V was pared by 6 bases and J by 5 bases, with 11 bases of the junction left unmatched.

Written as DNA, the CDR3 is TGCAGTGCTCGGAGGGTCCTAGCGGGGCTCAATGAGCAGTTCTTC. Amino acids: CSARRVLAGLNEQFF. The chain employs TRBV20-1 and TRBJ2-1; 9 positions match TRBD2. The CDR3 length is 15 residues. Looked up from germline, CDR1 is DFQATT and CDR2 is SNEGSKA (reference sequence). Trimming at V came to 5 bases and at J to 6 bases, leaving 11 bases not matched to a gene.

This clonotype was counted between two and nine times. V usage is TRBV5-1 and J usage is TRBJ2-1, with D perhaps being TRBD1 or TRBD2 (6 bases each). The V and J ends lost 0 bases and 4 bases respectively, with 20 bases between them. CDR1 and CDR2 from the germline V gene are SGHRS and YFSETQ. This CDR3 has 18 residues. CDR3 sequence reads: CASSLDLNRGRPYNEQFF. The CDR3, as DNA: TGCGCCAGCAGCTTGGACCTTAATAGGGGGAGGCCTTACAATGAGCAGTTCTTC. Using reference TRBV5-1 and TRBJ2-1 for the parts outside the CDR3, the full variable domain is KAGVTQTPRYLIKTRGQQVTLSCSPISGHRSVSWYQQTPGQGLQFLFEYFSETQRNKGNFPGRFSGRQFSNSRSEMNVSTLELGDSALYLCASSLDLNRGRPYNEQFFGPGTRLTVL.